The T cell receptor (beta chain) under discussion was sequenced for a study of T cells in Graves' hyperthyroidism and ophthalmopathy (dated by TCRdb to between 2017 and 2020). About the full investigation: Peripheral blood was collected at initial diagnosis, before any treatment. TCR V-J signatures able to tell the groups apart were searched for in a discovery cohort of 95 to 100 patients, of whom 43 had Graves' ophthalmopathy and more than 55 had stable Graves' hyperthyroidism. Prospective prediction of ophthalmopathy was tested in an independent validation cohort consisting of under 20 hyperthyroidism patients and around 16 patients who later progressed to ophthalmopathy. The 100 or so discovery patients were randomly split 7:3 into training and test sets. The study also compared thyroid tissue and blood T-cell repertoires from roughly 6 Graves' hyperthyroidism patients. After sampling, hyperthyroidism patients received methimazole starting at 30 mg daily, and ophthalmopathy patients received high-dose intravenous methylprednisolone. The paper reports TCR Vbeta CDR3 sequencing of approximately 130 peripheral blood samples: fewer than 50 ophthalmopathy, under 85 hyperthyroidism and around 17 progressor patients.

Relative to germline, V is 0 bases shorter and J is 6 bases shorter, with 20 bases between their ends. Spanning cysteine to phenylalanine, the CDR3 consists of 17 amino acids. The DNA shown is the 51-base CDR3, in frame from base 1. CDR1 and CDR2, per the germline V gene, are MNHNS and SASEGT. General conclusions and limits of the study: Sample size was not statistically predetermined, and blinding of investigators to group allocation was not performed. During validation, the model predicted progression to ophthalmopathy a median of approximately six months ahead of onset, with more than 60% sensitivity and 72.22% specificity. Most expanded thyroid clonotypes (frequency above 0.001) were also found in blood, which suggests that blood repertoires may mirror thyroid immune responses. In cross-validation, a model built on a 13 V-J signature told ophthalmopathy apart from stable hyperthyroidism with over 85% sensitivity and about 81% specificity, and in testing the same model reached 80%/75%.

Graves' hyperthyroidism was defined as stable when no progression to ophthalmopathy occurred over 18 months of follow-up. Hyperthyroidism patients were newly diagnosed, with disease duration under 2 months, and aged 18 to 65 years. Patients with uncontrolled infections, other autoimmune diseases, pregnancy or lactation were excluded. Diagnoses relied on clinical symptoms, serum thyroxine and TRAb, thyroid ultrasound and orbital computed tomography. Ficoll-Paque density gradient centrifugation was used to isolate PBMCs from approximately 10 ml of fresh peripheral blood. Total RNA was extracted using Trizol reagent, and RNA quality was assessed on an Agilent 2100 Bioanalyzer. The TCR beta CDR3 regions were amplified from RNA transcripts. The first round of RT-PCR for the TCR CDR3 was performed with the HTBI primer set and the Qiagen OneStep RT-PCR kit. The libraries were constructed in a second round of multiplex PCR and then size-selected and purified. The libraries were sequenced on an Illumina HiSeq2000 using paired-end 100 bp reads. The original pipeline was this. SOAPnuke was used to process the raw data, with reads discarded if the reads contained adapters or uncalled bases, had a mean Phred below 15, or lacked an exact constant-primer or identifier match. COPE v1.2.5 was used to merge the high-quality paired reads, and each unique nucleotide sequence was defined as a clonotype. MiTCR v1.1 was used to align the clonotypes against IMGT TRBV, TRBD and TRBJ reference segments. Only V-J combinations with frequency above 0.0001, covering approximately 99% of repertoires, were analysed. The TCS score was defined as the ratio of F50 (clonal expansion) to E x V (chaos), calculated using BLOSUM62-based TCRdist between CDR3 peptides within each V-J. Welch's t-statistics and random forest reduced 450 to 600 V-J features to under 15, which were used in a naive Bayes classifier (R e1071). TCRdb ran its own pipeline on the public reads, namely fastp trimming at Q25 and MiXCR clone calling, and kept in-frame beta chains. All rows with the same CDR3 protein become a single entry with the most common DNA and genes. TCRdb, not the original authors, processed these V and J calls. A total of over 150,000 distinct CDR3 sequences appear in this sample, around 17% of them only once. Of the sample, roughly 55% falls within the top ten clones.

This clonotype was found a few times. Its antigen has not been determined. Base qualities are missing; no much larger clone stands one base away. The receptor was isolated from a woman aged 50 to 65 with Graves' hyperthyroidism. This sequence uses TRBV6-1 and TRBJ1-1; the D gene is perhaps TRBD1, from 6 matching bases. Material: blood. The CDR3 protein is CASSEASGGGGIPEAFF. The DNA is TGTGCCAGCAGTGAAGCTAGCGGAGGAGGGGGAATCCCTGAAGCTTTCTTT.